This T cell receptor beta chain emerged from a study of blood T cell repertoires in COVID-19. Overall study: Both acute and convalescent COVID-19 samples were obtained from the United States, Italy and Spain. T cells, B-cell-depleted T cells, or PBMCs supplied cDNA or gDNA.

CDR3 size: 14 residues. After removal of 0 bases from V and 5 bases from J, the junction contained 1 base not matched to a gene. Germline loops: CDR1 SGDLS, CDR2 YYNGEE. Sequencing was performed with immunoSEQ multiplex PCR; in TCRdb, only in-frame clones are kept and a portion is missing. The top ten hold more than 6.5% of the sample, which has approximately 67,000 clones, roughly 82% seen once. The receptor was isolated from a man in his 60s with acute or convalescent COVID-19. The sequencing sample was made of peripheral blood. The V call is TRBV9, the J call TRBJ2-3; 9 nucleotides match TRBD2. This CDR3 reads CASSVVAGVDTQYF. For the CDR3, the DNA is TGTGCCAGCAGCGTAGTAGCGGGGGTAGATACGCAGTATTTT.